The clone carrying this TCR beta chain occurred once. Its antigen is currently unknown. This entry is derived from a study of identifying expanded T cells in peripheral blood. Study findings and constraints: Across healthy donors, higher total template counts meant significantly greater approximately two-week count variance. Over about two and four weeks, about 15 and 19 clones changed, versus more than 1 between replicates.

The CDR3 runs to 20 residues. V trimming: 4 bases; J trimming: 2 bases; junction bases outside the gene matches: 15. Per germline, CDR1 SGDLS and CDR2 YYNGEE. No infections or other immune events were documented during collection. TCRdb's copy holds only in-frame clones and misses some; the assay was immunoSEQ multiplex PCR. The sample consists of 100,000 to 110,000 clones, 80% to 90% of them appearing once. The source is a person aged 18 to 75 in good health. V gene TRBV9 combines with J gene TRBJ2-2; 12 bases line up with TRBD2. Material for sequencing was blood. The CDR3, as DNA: TGTGCCAGCAGCCGGCCCCCCCTGACTAGCGGGGGACTAAACACCGGGGAGCTGTTTTTT. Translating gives CASSRPPLTSGGLNTGELFF.